A selection of T cell receptor beta chains follows, all from one sample in a study of a mutant IDH1 vaccine in newly diagnosed glioma. Some clones are missing from TCRdb's copy, which holds only in-frame ones; the method was immunoSEQ multiplex PCR. The sample includes over 25,000 clones, around nine tenths of them seen just once. The sequencing used PBMCs, collected from a glioma patient treated with radiotherapy, temozolomide or both. Receptors originate from a woman in her forties with glioma. Each CDR3 is given with its conserved first and last residue. Fields, in order: clone size, J gene, D gene, V gene, CDR3 DNA, CDR3 protein. The D gene is left open where the match is weak. The listing skips clone size in some rows; elsewhere it reads once, few, many or a size class.

clone size: .; J gene: TRBJ1-2; D gene: TRBD1; V gene: TRBV5-4; CDR3 DNA: TGTGCCAGCAGCTTTGACAGGGTCGTTAACTATGGCTACACCTTC; CDR3 protein: CASSFDRVVNYGYTF
clone size: .; J gene: TRBJ2-5; D gene: .; V gene: TRBV19; CDR3 DNA: TGTGCCAGTAGTGGGGACTTACGGGAGACCCAGTACTTC; CDR3 protein: CASSGDLRETQYF
clone size: .; J gene: TRBJ1-2; D gene: TRBD1; V gene: TRBV6-1; CDR3 DNA: TGTGCCAGCAGTGAAGGACAGGGGGCTTTCTATGGCTACACCTTC; CDR3 protein: CASSEGQGAFYGYTF
clone size: .; J gene: TRBJ2-1; D gene: .; V gene: TRBV6-5; CDR3 DNA: TGTGCCAGCAGTTACTCGGGGGCCTTCCTCAATGAGCAGTTCTTC; CDR3 protein: CASSYSGAFLNEQFF
clone size: .; J gene: TRBJ1-1; D gene: .; V gene: TRBV10-3; CDR3 DNA: TGTGCCATCAGCCAGTACATGAACACTGAAGCTTTCTTT; CDR3 protein: CAISQYMNTEAFF
clone size: .; J gene: TRBJ2-7; D gene: .; V gene: TRBV30; CDR3 DNA: TGTGCCTGGAGTGTGGCCCTCTTTCGAGACGGCCGATGGTACGAGCAGTACTTC; CDR3 protein: CAWSVALFRDGRWYEQYF
clone size: .; J gene: TRBJ1-1; D gene: .; V gene: TRBV7-9; CDR3 DNA: TGTGCCGGTGACGCGGGAGACACTGAAGCTTTCTTT; CDR3 protein: CAGDAGDTEAFF
clone size: .; J gene: TRBJ1-1; D gene: .; V gene: TRBV4-2; CDR3 DNA: TGTGCCAGCAGCCAAGCCGGGGGGATGAACACTGAAGCTTTCTTT; CDR3 protein: CASSQAGGMNTEAFF
clone size: .; J gene: TRBJ1-1; D gene: .; V gene: TRBV29-1; CDR3 DNA: TGCAGCGTTGTAGGGCGGCAGGGTGCTTTCTTT; CDR3 protein: CSVVGRQGAFF
clone size: .; J gene: TRBJ1-4; D gene: .; V gene: TRBV4-3; CDR3 DNA: TGCGCCAGCCGCAGGGATGGGATGGGATTAGGGGGTGAAAAACTGTTTTTT; CDR3 protein: CASRRDGMGLGGEKLFF
clone size: .; J gene: TRBJ2-3; D gene: .; V gene: TRBV19; CDR3 DNA: TGTGCCAGTAGTCGCTTTGGGAACACAGATACGCAGTATTTT; CDR3 protein: CASSRFGNTDTQYF
clone size: .; J gene: TRBJ1-1; D gene: TRBD1; V gene: TRBV27; CDR3 DNA: TGTGCCAGCGGAAGACAGGGGGACACTGAAGCTTTCTTT; CDR3 protein: CASGRQGDTEAFF
clone size: .; J gene: TRBJ2-5; D gene: .; V gene: TRBV29-1; CDR3 DNA: TGCAGCGTTGCCCAGGAGACCCAGTACTTC; CDR3 protein: CSVAQETQYF
clone size: .; J gene: TRBJ2-7; D gene: TRBD1; V gene: TRBV5-1; CDR3 DNA: TGCGCCAGCAGCCCCCGGGACAGGGACGAGCAGTACTTC; CDR3 protein: CASSPRDRDEQYF
clone size: .; J gene: TRBJ2-2; D gene: .; V gene: TRBV4-2; CDR3 DNA: TGTGCCAGCAGCCACGGAGGGGGTGTCGGGGAGCTGTTTTTT; CDR3 protein: CASSHGGGVGELFF
clone size: .; J gene: TRBJ2-1; D gene: TRBD2; V gene: TRBV23-1; CDR3 DNA: TGCGCCAGCAGTCGAGCTAGCGGGAGCTACAATGAGCAGTTCTTC; CDR3 protein: CASSRASGSYNEQFF
clone size: .; J gene: TRBJ2-5; D gene: TRBD2; V gene: TRBV5-4; CDR3 DNA: TGTGCCAGCAGCTTTAACAGGCGGGGGGCAGGGGAGACCCAGTACTTC; CDR3 protein: CASSFNRRGAGETQYF
clone size: .; J gene: TRBJ2-7; D gene: .; V gene: TRBV2; CDR3 DNA: TGTGCCAGCAGTGGGAACCTGCTCGGCGAGCAGTACTTC; CDR3 protein: CASSGNLLGEQYF
clone size: .; J gene: TRBJ1-2; D gene: .; V gene: TRBV19; CDR3 DNA: TGTGCCAGTATGTCAGGGGCAGAAGGAATTCGGGATGGCTACACCTTC; CDR3 protein: CASMSGAEGIRDGYTF
clone size: .; J gene: TRBJ2-7; D gene: TRBD1; V gene: TRBV2; CDR3 DNA: TGTGCCAGCAGGGGACAGGGGGCACCAACCTACGAGCAGTACTTC; CDR3 protein: CASRGQGAPTYEQYF
clone size: .; J gene: TRBJ1-4; D gene: .; V gene: TRBV6-6; CDR3 DNA: TGTGCCAGCAGTTACGGGCCTCGTAAGCATGAAAAACTGTTTTTT; CDR3 protein: CASSYGPRKHEKLFF
clone size: .; J gene: TRBJ1-1; D gene: .; V gene: TRBV6-6; CDR3 DNA: TGTGCCAGCAGTTACTCGGGGTTGCGATCAACTGAAGCTTTCTTT; CDR3 protein: CASSYSGLRSTEAFF
clone size: .; J gene: TRBJ1-5; D gene: .; V gene: TRBV7-9; CDR3 DNA: TGTGCCAGCAGCTTACTCCGGGCGGTGGTCAAGCAGCCCCAGCATTTT; CDR3 protein: CASSLLRAVVKQPQHF
clone size: .; J gene: TRBJ1-2; D gene: .; V gene: TRBV21-1; CDR3 DNA: TGTGCCAGCAGCCGGGGTATGAGCAGCTACACCTTC; CDR3 protein: CASSRGMSSYTF
clone size: once; J gene: TRBJ2-6; D gene: .; V gene: TRBV30; CDR3 DNA: TGTGCCTGCCAGGGACGTGGGGCCAACGTCCTGACTTTC; CDR3 protein: CACQGRGANVLTF
clone size: .; J gene: TRBJ2-7; D gene: .; V gene: TRBV6-6; CDR3 DNA: TGTGCCGGTTCCTGGCGGGATGAGCAGTACTTC; CDR3 protein: CAGSWRDEQYF
clone size: .; J gene: TRBJ1-2; D gene: TRBD1; V gene: TRBV5-1; CDR3 DNA: TGCGCCAGCAGCTCCGGGACAGACGGGGATGGCTACACCTTC; CDR3 protein: CASSSGTDGDGYTF
clone size: once; J gene: TRBJ2-2; D gene: .; V gene: TRBV13; CDR3 DNA: TGTGCCAGCAGCTCAGGGGACCGCCGTCACACCGGGGAGCTGTTTTTT; CDR3 protein: CASSSGDRRHTGELFF
clone size: .; J gene: TRBJ2-7; D gene: .; V gene: TRBV29-1; CDR3 DNA: TGCAGCGTTGTGGGCCGAGACTCCTACGAGCAGTACTTC; CDR3 protein: CSVVGRDSYEQYF
clone size: .; J gene: TRBJ2-5; D gene: .; V gene: TRBV7-6; CDR3 DNA: TGTGCCAGCAGCCCTTATGGGCAGAGGGAGACCCAGTACTTC; CDR3 protein: CASSPYGQRETQYF